Listed below are T cell receptor beta chains from one sample, sequenced in a study of CD8+ T cells in alopecia areata. The data were produced by immunoSEQ multiplex PCR, yet TCRdb's version contains in-frame clones alone and is incomplete. This table has 140,000 to 150,000 clones, nearly 55% appearing once. This specimen was CD8+ T cells sorted from blood, taken at week 4, from a patient treated with tofacitinib. These receptors came from a human donor with alopecia areata. Each CDR3 is given without its conserved first and last residue. The order of the fields is J gene, V gene, CDR3 length, CDR3 protein.

>TRBJ2-5|TRBV6-5|13
ASSSTSGPQETQY
>TRBJ1-2|TRBV11-2|14
ASSLGRGPLSYGYT
>TRBJ2-1|TRBV30|15
AWQSGRVAGNYNEQF
>TRBJ1-1|TRBV27|12
ASSISRQGPRAF
>TRBJ2-7|TRBV6-1|11
ASRAGASYEQY
>TRBJ2-7|TRBV4-3|13
ASSQLLTPGYEQY
>TRBJ1-5|TRBV7-9|11
ASSPRGGEPQH
>TRBJ1-1|TRBV30|11
AWIAGGSTEAF
>TRBJ1-4|TRBV2|13
ASSEGPGVREKLF
>TRBJ2-7|TRBV5-1|12
ASSLGSLPYEQY
>TRBJ2-2|TRBV27|12
ASSLGLATGELF
>TRBJ1-1|TRBV30|11
AWSANRGTEAF
>TRBJ1-1|TRBV29-1|11
SVDATLNTEAF
>TRBJ2-5|TRBV10-2|12
ASSELVAGVAQY
>TRBJ2-7|TRBV29-1|10
SVSGPSYEQY
>TRBJ2-3|TRBV30|15
AWSDWTSGGNTDTQY
>TRBJ2-6|TRBV5-1|14
ASSLVAAGGANVLT
>TRBJ2-2|TRBV25-1|13
ASRTGTGVTGELF
>TRBJ1-5|TRBV19|11
ASADRGYQPQH
>TRBJ1-1|TRBV7-3|12
ASSSLGGATEAF
>TRBJ1-6|TRBV27|14
ASSPDAPGARSPLH
>TRBJ1-2|TRBV6-5|11
ATSQEGHYGYT
>TRBJ2-3|TRBV9|13
ASSVARSTTDTQY
>TRBJ1-2|TRBV6-5|12
ASSFSLLPYGYT
>TRBJ2-3|TRBV9|13
ASSVGGSVHDTQY
>TRBJ2-1|TRBV30|13
AWDYGTGEYNEQF
>TRBJ2-3|TRBV30|10
AWSAGSTRVY
>TRBJ2-7|TRBV4-1|14
ASSQDRGLAPLEQY
>TRBJ2-2|TRBV27|13
ASSAWTGDTGELF
>TRBJ1-6|TRBV7-2|12
ASSSWDLNSPLH
>TRBJ2-7|TRBV2|11
AILSTGRYEQY
>TRBJ2-7|TRBV11-2|9
ASSTLREQY
>TRBJ2-5|TRBV5-1|13
ASSAWTESQETQY
>TRBJ2-1|TRBV15|14
ATSRDRGAVDNEQF
>TRBJ1-1|TRBV5-1|12
ASSSRGGYAEAF
>TRBJ2-6|TRBV7-8|14
ASTPLDHSGANVLT
>TRBJ1-6|TRBV6-5|13
ASSYSGQGQSPLH
>TRBJ1-2|TRBV30|10
AWSLAFGGYT
>TRBJ2-3|TRBV6-5|13
ASSYSAHSTDTQY
>TRBJ2-7|TRBV6-1|11
ASSEETHYEQY
>TRBJ2-3|TRBV9|12
ASSAPISPDTQY
>TRBJ2-6|TRBV29-1|15
SVLSNRVGAGANVLT
>TRBJ2-6|TRBV9|14
ASSVDGPSGANVLT
>TRBJ1-1|TRBV7-2|14
ASSLLPVGMNTEAF
>TRBJ2-4|TRBV11-2|14
ASSPWAGDSKNIQY
>TRBJ1-2|TRBV27|11
ASSFGQGYGYT
>TRBJ2-5|TRBV7-8|13
ATSVFGGPQETQY
>TRBJ2-2|TRBV12-5|12
ASGLRRDTGELF
>TRBJ1-2|TRBV29-1|9
SVEATATYT
>TRBJ2-7|TRBV29-1|9
SVEDPYEQY
>TRBJ1-1|TRBV4-1|7
ASSPGAF